Only a few counts were recorded for the clone carrying this T cell receptor beta chain. This record belongs to a study of early T cells in non-severe SARS-CoV-2 infection. Study-level information: The input, bulk RNA from unsorted whole blood, was sequenced, and chains were unpaired.

Researchers attached unique molecular identifiers to individual cDNA molecules. TCRdb ran MiXCR on the 5' RACE reads and lists one entry per CDR3 protein. The table lists over 80,000 distinct CDR3 sequences, 11% to 15% of them singletons, with approximately 9.9% in the top ten. Trimming stripped 0 bases from V and 5 bases from J, with 12 bases between. Germline CDR1 is KGHSH and CDR2 is LQKENI. The CDR3 covers 15 residues. Input material: whole blood. The TCR sequence derives from an adult who was a healthcare worker with PCR-confirmed SARS-CoV-2 infection or an uninfected control (not recorded which). V is TRBV18 and J is TRBJ2-3, with TRBD1 as a possible D gene (6 bases). CDR3 amino acids: CASSPPGAHEDTQYF. As DNA, the CDR3 is TGTGCCAGCTCACCACCGGGGGCGCATGAAGATACGCAGTATTTT.